This T cell receptor beta chain was obtained from a study of CD8 T cells in Susac syndrome (dated by TCRdb to between 2019 and 2020). For context, the study as a whole: Of the Susac syndrome patients who were sequenced, under 10 were in clinical remission while 5 or 6 had clinically active disease. At blood withdrawal, Susac syndrome patients were either therapy-naive, taking corticosteroids (in some cases with IVIg as well), or taking IVIg alone. The study used repertoire sequencing to test whether antigen drove CD8+ T cell activation and differentiation in Susac syndrome. Clonality of the CD8+ T cell repertoire was compared between eleven to twelve healthy donors, some 14 Susac syndrome patients and under 16 multiple sclerosis patients.

As concerns this clonotype: Its antigen target is currently unknown. Per-base qualities were not stored, and no clone one base away is much larger.

High-throughput TCR beta sequencing profiled peripheral blood CD8+ and CD4+ T cells from healthy donors, Susac syndrome patients and multiple sclerosis patients. Recently defined diagnostic criteria for definite or probable disease were met by the Susac syndrome patients. CD8+ TEMRA cells were enriched by FACS, while bulk CD8+ and CD4+ T cells were purified by magnetic negative isolation. Blood was drawn into EDTA tubes, processed within 24 hours, and PBMCs were isolated by density gradient centrifugation. PBMCs intended for TCR sequencing were cryopreserved in liquid nitrogen and were subsequently thawed in a 37 degrees C water bath. The sorted or isolated CD4+, CD8+ and CD8+ TEMRA cells reached a purity of at least 90%. RNA was extracted using the RNeasy kit, and roughly 0.45 to 1 microgram was reverse transcribed with random hexamers. The immunoSEQ multiplex PCR assay, covering 54 Vbeta and 13 Jbeta segments, was used to amplify TCR beta CDR3 regions. PCR amplification bias was corrected using a synthetic template baseline for primer optimization and computational correction. Under the source paper's analysis protocol: Reads were annotated to V, D and J genes according to IMGT and were analyzed with immunoSEQ Analyzer, with only productive sequences retained. Clonality was calculated as one minus the Shannon entropy normalized by log2 of the number of productive unique sequences. For each patient and control, public and private clones were evaluated among the 100 most prevalent clones. Clones were defined as Susac-specific if absent from the healthy and MS cohorts, from over a thousand published viral clones and from other ImmuneACCESS disease sequences. TCRdb reprocessing: public reads trimmed at Q25 with fastp, clones called with MiXCR, in-frame beta chains kept. Merged by CDR3 protein, the rows form single entries marked with the most common genes and DNA. Here the V and J calls rest on TCRdb's processing, not on the authors' analysis. The sample data list about 190,000 distinct CDR3 sequences, and approximately 95% of these were observed just once. The ten largest clones take up roughly 0.15% of the sample.

Paper-wide results and their limitations: Roughly 17 and five Susac-specific public clones were found in the total CD8+ and CD8+ TEMRA repertoires, respectively. The study acknowledged that relatively few individuals were included in the TCR sequencing and HLA analysis. Clonal expansion was observed in Susac syndrome CD8+ repertoires, with the highest expansion in CD8+ TEMRA cells and greater expansion in clinically active than in remitting patients.

Relative to germline, V is 5 bases shorter and J is 5 bases shorter, with 16 bases between their ends. Spanning cysteine to phenylalanine, the CDR3 consists of 15 amino acids. Solely the CDR3 DNA is kept, with 45 bases framed from the first base. CDR1 and CDR2 are read off the germline V gene as SGHAT and FQNNGV. The receptor chain draws on TRBV11-2 and TRBJ2-1; possibly the D gene is TRBD1, per 6 matching bases. Sequencing input: CD8+ T cells from PBMCs. The source of this sequence is a human donor with Susac syndrome. The CDR3 amino acid sequence is: CASSVGQYFHNEQFF. The DNA sequence reads TGTGCCAGCAGCGTCGGACAGTACTTCCACAATGAGCAGTTCTTC.